The source of this T cell receptor (beta chain) is a study of blood T cell repertoires in COVID-19. The overall study: COVID-19 samples collected from the United States, Italy and Spain covered acute and convalescent phases. From T cells, B-cell-depleted T cells, or PBMCs came the material, which was cDNA or gDNA.

Original processing methods: Reference gene primer amplification in the assay estimated nucleated cell counts. Assay: immunoSEQ multiplex PCR; the TCRdb copy retains only in-frame clones and omits some. The V and J calls and clone size are taken from that table; D and trimming were inferred from the DNA. This table has 120,000 to 150,000 clones, approximately 89% appearing once. The sequencing sample was made of peripheral blood. The receptor was isolated from a man in his fifties or sixties with active or convalescent COVID-19.

The CDR3 sequence is CASSSGTGDYEQYF. The CDR3 nucleotides are TGTGCCAGCAGCTCCGGGACAGGAGACTACGAGCAGTACTTC. The chain carries TRBV3-1 (or the pseudogene TRBV3-2) and TRBJ2-7; 8 nucleotides line up with TRBD1. This CDR3 spans 14 amino acids. V gave up 5 bases and J gave up 3 bases; unmatched junction bases: 6. Germline CDR1 LGHDT, CDR2 YNNKEL (reference sequence).